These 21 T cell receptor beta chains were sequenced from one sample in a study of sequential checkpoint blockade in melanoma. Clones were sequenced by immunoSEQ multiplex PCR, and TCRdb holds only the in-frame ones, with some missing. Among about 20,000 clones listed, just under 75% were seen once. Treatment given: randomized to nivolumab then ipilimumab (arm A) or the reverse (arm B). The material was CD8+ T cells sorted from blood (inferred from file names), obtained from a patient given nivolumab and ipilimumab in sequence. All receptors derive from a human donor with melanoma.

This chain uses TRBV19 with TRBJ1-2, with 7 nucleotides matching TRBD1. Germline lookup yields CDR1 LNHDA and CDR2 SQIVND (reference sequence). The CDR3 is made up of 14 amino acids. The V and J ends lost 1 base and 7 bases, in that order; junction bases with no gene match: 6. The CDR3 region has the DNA TGTGCCAGTAGTATAGGGAGGGGGCCGGGTGGCTACACCTTC. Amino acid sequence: CASSIGRGPGGYTF.

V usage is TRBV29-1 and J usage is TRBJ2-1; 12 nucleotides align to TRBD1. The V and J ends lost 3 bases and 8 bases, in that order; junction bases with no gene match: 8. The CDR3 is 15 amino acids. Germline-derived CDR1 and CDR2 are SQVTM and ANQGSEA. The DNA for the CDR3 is TGCAGCGTTGACCCGGGACAGGGGGCTGTCTATGAGCAGTTCTTC. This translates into CSVDPGQGAVYEQFF.

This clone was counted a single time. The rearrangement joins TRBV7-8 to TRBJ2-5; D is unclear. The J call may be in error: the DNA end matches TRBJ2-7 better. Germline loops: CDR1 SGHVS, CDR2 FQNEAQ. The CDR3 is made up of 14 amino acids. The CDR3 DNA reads TGTGCCAGCAGCTTACCGTATAGCTCCTACGAGCAGTACTTC. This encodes CASSLPYSSYEQYF.

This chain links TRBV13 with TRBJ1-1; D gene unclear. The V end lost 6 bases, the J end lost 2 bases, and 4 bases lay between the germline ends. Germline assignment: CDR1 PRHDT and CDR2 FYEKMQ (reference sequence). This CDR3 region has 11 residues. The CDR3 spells CASRRNTEAFF. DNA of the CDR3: TGTGCCAGCAGGCGTAACACTGAAGCTTTCTTT.

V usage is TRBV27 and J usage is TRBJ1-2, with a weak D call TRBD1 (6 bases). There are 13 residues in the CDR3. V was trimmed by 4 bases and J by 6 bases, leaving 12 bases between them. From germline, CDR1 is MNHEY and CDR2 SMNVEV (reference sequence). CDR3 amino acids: CASSYQGWDGYTF. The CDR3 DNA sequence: TGTGCCAGCAGTTACCAGGGGTGGGATGGCTACACCTTC.

CDR3 DNA sequence: TGCGCCAGCAGTCAACCGCTCAGGTACACCGGGGAGCTGTTTTTT. Its protein product is CASSQPLRYTGELFF. The rearrangement joins TRBV23-1 to TRBJ2-2; D is uncertain. TRBV23-1 is reported as an ORF; its role is uncertain. This CDR3 spans 15 amino acids. The V gene lost 2 bases and the J gene lost 3 bases, with 10 bases spanning the gap.

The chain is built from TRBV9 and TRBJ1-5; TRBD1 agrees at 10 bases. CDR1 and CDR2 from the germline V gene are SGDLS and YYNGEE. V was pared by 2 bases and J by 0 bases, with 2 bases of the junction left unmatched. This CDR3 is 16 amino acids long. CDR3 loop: CASSVGTGVSNQPQHF. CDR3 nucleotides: TGTGCCAGCAGCGTTGGGACAGGGGTTAGCAATCAGCCCCAGCATTTT.

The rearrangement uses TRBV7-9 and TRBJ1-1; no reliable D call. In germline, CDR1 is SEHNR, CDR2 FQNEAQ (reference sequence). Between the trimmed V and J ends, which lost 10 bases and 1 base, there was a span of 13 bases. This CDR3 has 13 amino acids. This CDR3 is CATREETNTEAFF. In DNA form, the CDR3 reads TGTGCCACCCGGGAAGAGACGAACACTGAAGCTTTCTTT.

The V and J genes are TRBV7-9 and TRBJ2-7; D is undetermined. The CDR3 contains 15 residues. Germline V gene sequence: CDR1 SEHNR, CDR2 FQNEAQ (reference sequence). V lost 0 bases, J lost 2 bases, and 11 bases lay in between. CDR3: CASSLAQRLPYEQYF. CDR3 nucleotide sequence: TGTGCCAGCAGCTTAGCGCAGCGACTTCCCTACGAGCAGTACTTC.

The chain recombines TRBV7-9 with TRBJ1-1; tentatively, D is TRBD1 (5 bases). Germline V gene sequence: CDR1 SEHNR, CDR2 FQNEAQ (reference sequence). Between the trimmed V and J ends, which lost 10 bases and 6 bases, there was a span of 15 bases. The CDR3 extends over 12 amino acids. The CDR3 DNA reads TGTGCCAACGGGGGGGGAGGGGCTGAAGCTTTCTTT. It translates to CANGGGGAEAFF. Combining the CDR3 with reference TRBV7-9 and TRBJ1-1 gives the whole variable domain DTGVSQNPRHKITKRGQNVTFRCDPISEHNRLYWYRQTLGQGPEFLTYFQNEAQLEKSRLLSDRFSAERPKGSFSTLEIQRTEQGDSAMYLCANGGGGAEAFFGQGTRLTVV.

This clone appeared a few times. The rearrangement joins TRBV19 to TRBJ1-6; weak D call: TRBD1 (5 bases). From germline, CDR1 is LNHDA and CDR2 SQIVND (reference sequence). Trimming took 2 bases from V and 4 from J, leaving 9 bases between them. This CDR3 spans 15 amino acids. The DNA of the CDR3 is TGTGCCAGTAGTATATTCGGACAATATAATTCACCCCTCCACTTT. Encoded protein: CASSIFGQYNSPLHF.

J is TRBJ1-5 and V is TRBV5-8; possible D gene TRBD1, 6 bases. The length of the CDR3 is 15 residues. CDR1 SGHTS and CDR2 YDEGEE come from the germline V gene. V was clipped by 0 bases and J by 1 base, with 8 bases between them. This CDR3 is CASSLGQASNQPQHF. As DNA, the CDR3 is TGTGCCAGCAGCTTGGGACAGGCCAGCAATCAGCCCCAGCATTTT. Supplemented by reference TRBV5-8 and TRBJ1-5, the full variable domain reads EAGVTQSPTHLIKTRGQQATLRCSPISGHTSVYWYQQALGLGLQFLLWYDEGEERNRGNFPPRFSGRQFPNYSSELNVNALELEDSALYLCASSLGQASNQPQHFGDGTRLSIL.

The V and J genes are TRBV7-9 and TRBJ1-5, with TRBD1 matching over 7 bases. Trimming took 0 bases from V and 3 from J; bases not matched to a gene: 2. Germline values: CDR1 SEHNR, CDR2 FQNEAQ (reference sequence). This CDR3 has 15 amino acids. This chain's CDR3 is CASSLAQGINQPQHF. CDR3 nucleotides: TGTGCCAGCAGCTTAGCACAGGGGATCAATCAGCCCCAGCATTTT.

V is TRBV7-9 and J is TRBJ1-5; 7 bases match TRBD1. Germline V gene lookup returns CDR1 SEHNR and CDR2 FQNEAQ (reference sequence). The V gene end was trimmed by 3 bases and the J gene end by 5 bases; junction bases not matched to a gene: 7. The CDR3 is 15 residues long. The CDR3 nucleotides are TGTGCCAGCAGCTTGGACGACAGGGACCATCAGCCCCAGCATTTT. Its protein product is CASSLDDRDHQPQHF.

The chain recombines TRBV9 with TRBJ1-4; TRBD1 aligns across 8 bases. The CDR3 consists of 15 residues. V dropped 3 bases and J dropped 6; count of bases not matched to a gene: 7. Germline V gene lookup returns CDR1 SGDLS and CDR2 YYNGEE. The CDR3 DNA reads TGTGCCAGCAGCGGATCAGGGGGCGCAGATGAAAAACTGTTTTTT. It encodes CASSGSGGADEKLFF.

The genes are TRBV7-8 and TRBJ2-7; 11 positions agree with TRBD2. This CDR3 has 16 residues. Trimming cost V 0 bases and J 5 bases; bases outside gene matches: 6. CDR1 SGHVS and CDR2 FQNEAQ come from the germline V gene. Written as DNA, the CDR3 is TGTGCCAGCAGCTTAGCGGTAGCGGGGGGGCCGCACGAGCAGTACTTC. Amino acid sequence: CASSLAVAGGPHEQYF.

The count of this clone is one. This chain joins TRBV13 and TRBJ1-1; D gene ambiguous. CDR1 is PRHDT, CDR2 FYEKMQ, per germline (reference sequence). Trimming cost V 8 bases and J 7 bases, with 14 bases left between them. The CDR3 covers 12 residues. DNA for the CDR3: TGTGCCAGCGGATTTGGGCAAGATGAAGCTTTCTTT. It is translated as CASGFGQDEAFF. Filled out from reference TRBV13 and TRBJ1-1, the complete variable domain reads AAGVIQSPRHLIKEKRETATLKCYPIPRHDTVYWYQQGPGQDPQFLISFYEKMQSDKGSIPDRFSAQQFSDYHSELNMSSLELGDSALYFCASGFGQDEAFFGQGTRLTVV.

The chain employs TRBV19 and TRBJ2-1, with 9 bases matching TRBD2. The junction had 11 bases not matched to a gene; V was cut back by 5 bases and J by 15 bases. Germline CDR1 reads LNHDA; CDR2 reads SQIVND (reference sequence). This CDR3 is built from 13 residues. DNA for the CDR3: TGTGCCAGTAGTCCCCGACTAGCGGACGTCGGGTTCTTC. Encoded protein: CASSPRLADVGFF.

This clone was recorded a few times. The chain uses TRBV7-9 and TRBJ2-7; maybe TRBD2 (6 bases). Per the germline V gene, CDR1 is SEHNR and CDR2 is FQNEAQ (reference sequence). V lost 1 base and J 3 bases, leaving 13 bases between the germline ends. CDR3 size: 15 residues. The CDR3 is CASSLGGGEGYEQYF. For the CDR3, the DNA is TGTGCCAGCAGCTTAGGGGGCGGGGAAGGCTACGAGCAGTACTTC.

The CDR3: CASSRGDRAYNEQFF. The CDR3 bases are TGTGCCAGCAGCCGCGGGGACAGGGCTTACAATGAGCAGTTCTTC. This chain links TRBV5-8 with TRBJ2-1, with 9 nucleotides matching TRBD1. From germline, CDR1 is SGHTS and CDR2 YDEGEE. V was clipped by 4 bases and J by 4 bases; unmatched bases: 6. CDR3 size: 15 residues.

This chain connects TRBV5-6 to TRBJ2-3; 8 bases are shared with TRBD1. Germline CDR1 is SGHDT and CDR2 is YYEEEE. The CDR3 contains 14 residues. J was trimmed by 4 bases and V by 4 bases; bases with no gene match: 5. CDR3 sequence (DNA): TGTGCCAGCAGCATAGGACAGGGATCAGATACGCAGTATTTT. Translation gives CASSIGQGSDTQYF.